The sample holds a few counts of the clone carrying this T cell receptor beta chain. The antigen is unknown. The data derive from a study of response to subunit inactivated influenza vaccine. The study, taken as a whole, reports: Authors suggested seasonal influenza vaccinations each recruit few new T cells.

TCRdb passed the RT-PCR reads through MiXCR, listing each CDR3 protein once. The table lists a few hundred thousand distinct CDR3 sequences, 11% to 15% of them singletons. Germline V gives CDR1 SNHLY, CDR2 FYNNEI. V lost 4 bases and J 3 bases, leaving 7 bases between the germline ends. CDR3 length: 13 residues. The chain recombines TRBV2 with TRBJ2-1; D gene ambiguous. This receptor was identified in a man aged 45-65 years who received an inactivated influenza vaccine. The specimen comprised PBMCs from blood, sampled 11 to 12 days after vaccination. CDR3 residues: CASSGDGYNEQFF. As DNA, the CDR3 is TGTGCCAGCAGTGGGGATGGCTACAATGAGCAGTTCTTC.